This T cell receptor beta chain comes out of a study of shared clonotypes between healthy human individuals (TCRdb year 2020). In the study overall: The cohort comprised a couple of women and a few men aged 18 to 49 years. To estimate repertoire size and how much clonotypes are shared between individuals, the study performed deep sequencing of blood TCR repertoires from a handful of healthy adults. To increase sequencing depth and limit assay-specific biases, different laboratories used diverse techniques to prepare libraries and sequence TCR repertoires. For each donor, CD4 naive and CD4 memory were each run on three plates, CD8 naive on two plates, and CD8 memory on one plate. Leukapheresis yielded between about 0.94 and 9.5 billion PBMCs per donor.

The donors were healthy, HIV-negative adults with no recently reported acute infections or vaccinations. All donors were Caucasian adults living in Nashville, Tennessee, USA. CD4+ T cells were enriched through magnetic negative selection, after which naive cells were positively selected on CD45RA and the remaining negative fraction served as the memory subset. Blood was collected by leukapheresis, and PBMCs were isolated by Ficoll-Histopaque density gradient centrifugation and then cryopreserved in liquid nitrogen vapor phase. Analytical flow cytometry was used to check the purity and quantity of each magnetically sorted T cell population. Genomic DNA was isolated from each sorted fraction and quantified by UV absorbance on a Nanodrop 2000c. Counted from cysteine to phenylalanine, this CDR3 has 14 amino acids. The sequence is cut down to CDR3 DNA, 42 bases in frame from base 1. CDR1 and CDR2 are read off the germline V gene as MDHEN and SYDVKM. Cut back by 7 bases and 1 base, the V and J ends lie 13 bases apart.

Worth noting for this clone: Its cognate antigen has yet to be identified. No much larger clonotype is one base removed from it; base qualities were not supplied.

Using the deep immunoSEQ assay, multiplex PCR amplified TCR CDR3 regions from genomic DNA. Genomic DNA extracted from each cell subset was distributed evenly over all wells of several immunoSEQ 96-well plates, and each plate served as one replicate. For sorted subsets, each replicate PCR was loaded with 200 ng genomic DNA, equivalent to 25,000 to 35,000 T cell genomes. The purified libraries were quantified using a Qubit 3.0 fluorometer, sized with a Bioanalyzer 2100, and then quantified again using the KAPA Library Quantification kit. Every immunoSEQ 96-well plate was sequenced on a dedicated single-read 150-cycle Illumina NextSeq 550 flow cell. For the original study's pipeline: Because only junctional sequences without quality scores were contained in the immunoSEQ output, filtering matching that applied to full-length reads could not be performed. Sequences were annotated with PyIR, a Python wrapper for IgBLAST v1.9, and V/J genes and CDR3 were assigned using IMGT germline references. Any read was removed if the V/J assignment was weak (E-value above 1e-6), the CDR3 was missing, or the read contained stop codons, out-of-frame junctions, or ambiguous translated residues. V3J clonotypes were defined by identical inferred V gene, J gene, and CDR3 amino acid sequence. Percentage overlap between repertoires was computed as shared unique clonotypes divided by the size of the smaller repertoire. Richness of each repertoire was evaluated using RTK rarefaction, the Chao1 estimator, and Recon v2.1 estimates of unobserved clonotypes. Generation probabilities for all TCRbeta clonotypes obtained by the gDNA method from a handful of donors were computed using OLGA. TCRdb stores this immuneACCESS table with in-frame sequences only. Part of the clones is absent; in the studies checked, under half of the shortfall reflects unresolved V genes, and no reason is known for the rest. That table furnishes V, J and clone size, whereas the DNA furnished D and trimming. The table for this sample lists over a million clones; about 98.5% of them were counted only once. 0.36% of the sample is taken by the ten largest.

Overall results and qualifications from the work: Across four donors, around 5% of naive CD4, roughly 3.4% of naive CD8, 2.3% of memory CD4, and approximately 0.4% of memory CD8 clonotypes were shared. Even with the large sequencing depth, rarefaction of the sorted-subset datasets indicated that sequencing was incomplete. Only blood was sampled, and tissue TCR repertoires likely differ from those in blood. Compared with non-shared clonotypes, the clonotypes found in all four sorted-subset donors had higher generation probabilities. Because the study included only a small number of donors, the genetic and exposure-history diversity represented was limited. Naive subsets generally had larger estimated clonotype richness than memory subsets did. Pairwise subsampling indicated that sequencing depth was expected to affect the degree of clonotype sharing among donors.

This TCR came from a man under 40 in good health. The source material was naive CD4+ T cells sorted from blood. Taken with the paper, the label for cell subset or site translates to: CD45RA+ positively selected. The sequence joins TRBV28 to TRBJ2-5; TRBD2 might be the D gene, on 6 matching bases. The CDR3 protein: CASIPPGGQETQYF. The nucleotides are TGTGCCAGCATACCGCCCGGGGGCCAAGAGACCCAGTACTTC. Full variable domain (CDR3 extended with the reference TRBV28 and TRBJ2-5 proteins): DVKVTQSSRYLVKRTGEKVFLECVQDMDHENMFWYRQDPGLGLRLIYFSYDVKMKEKGDIPEGYSVSREKKERFSLILESASTNQTSMYLCASIPPGGQETQYFGPGTRLLVL.